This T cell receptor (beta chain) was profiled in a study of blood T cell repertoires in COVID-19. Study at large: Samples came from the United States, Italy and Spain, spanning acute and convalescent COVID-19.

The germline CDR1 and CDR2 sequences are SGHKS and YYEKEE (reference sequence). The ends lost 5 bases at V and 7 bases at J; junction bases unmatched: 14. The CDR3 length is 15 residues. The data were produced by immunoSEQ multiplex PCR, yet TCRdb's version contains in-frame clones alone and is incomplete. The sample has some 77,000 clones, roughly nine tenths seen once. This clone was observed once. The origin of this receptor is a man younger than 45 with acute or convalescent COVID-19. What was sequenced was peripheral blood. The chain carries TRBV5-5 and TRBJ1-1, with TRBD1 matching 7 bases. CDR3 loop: CASRFLGQRRGEAFF. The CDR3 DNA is TGTGCCAGCAGGTTTCTGGGACAGAGAAGGGGTGAAGCTTTCTTT.